The entry below describes one TCR beta chain. The antigen remains unidentified. The entry originates in a study of lymphopenia after photon versus proton radiotherapy. Regarding the study as a whole: Post-nadir diversity loss with photons came from oligoclonal expansion, particularly CD8+ Temra cells. In patients who died, overall survival fell as post-nadir TCR diversity dropped more.

This table comes from immunoSEQ multiplex PCR, and its TCRdb copy is limited to in-frame clones, with some not included. The table shows about 19,000 clones, with around nine tenths occurring only once. There are 16 residues in the CDR3. Germline V gene data show CDR1 as SGHRS and CDR2 as YFSETQ. Trimming took off 0 bases at V and 0 bases at J, with 10 bases between the two ends. The gene calls are TRBV5-1 and TRBJ1-3; D gene unclear. The source is a man in his 60s with pancreatic cancer. The sample here was peripheral blood, taken from a patient treated with photon-based radiotherapy. CDR3 region: CASSLDRAASGNTIYF. The CDR3 DNA reads as TGCGCCAGCAGCTTGGATAGGGCCGCCTCTGGAAACACCATATATTTT.